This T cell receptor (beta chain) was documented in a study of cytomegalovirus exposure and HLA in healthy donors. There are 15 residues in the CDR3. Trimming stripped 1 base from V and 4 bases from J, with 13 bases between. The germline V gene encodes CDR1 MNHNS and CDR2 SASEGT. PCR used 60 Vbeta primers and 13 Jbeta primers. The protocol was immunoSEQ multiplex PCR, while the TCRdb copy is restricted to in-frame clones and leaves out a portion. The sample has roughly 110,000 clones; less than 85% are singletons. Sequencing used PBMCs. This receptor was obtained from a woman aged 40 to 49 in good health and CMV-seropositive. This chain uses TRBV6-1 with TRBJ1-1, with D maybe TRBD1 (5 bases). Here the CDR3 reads CASSEEGRVGTEAFF. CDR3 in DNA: TGTGCCAGCAGTGAAGAGGGCAGGGTCGGCACTGAAGCTTTCTTT.